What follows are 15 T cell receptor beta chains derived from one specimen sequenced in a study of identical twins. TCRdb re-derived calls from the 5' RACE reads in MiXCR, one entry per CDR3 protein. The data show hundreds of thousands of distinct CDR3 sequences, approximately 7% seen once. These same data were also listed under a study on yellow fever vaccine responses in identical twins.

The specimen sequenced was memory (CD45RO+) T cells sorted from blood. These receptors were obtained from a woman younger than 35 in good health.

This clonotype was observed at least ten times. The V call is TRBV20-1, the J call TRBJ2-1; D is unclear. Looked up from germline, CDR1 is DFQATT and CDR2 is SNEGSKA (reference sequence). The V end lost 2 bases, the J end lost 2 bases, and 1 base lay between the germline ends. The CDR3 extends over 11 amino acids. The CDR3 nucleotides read TGCAGTGCTAGACCCTACAATGAGCAGTTCTTC. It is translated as CSARPYNEQFF.

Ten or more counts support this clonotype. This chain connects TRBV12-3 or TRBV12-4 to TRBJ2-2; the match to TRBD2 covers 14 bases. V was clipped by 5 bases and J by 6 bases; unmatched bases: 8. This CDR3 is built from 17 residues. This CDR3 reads CASSPGTSGSFPGELFF. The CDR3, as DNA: TGTGCCAGCAGTCCCGGGACTAGCGGGAGTTTTCCCGGGGAGCTGTTTTTT.

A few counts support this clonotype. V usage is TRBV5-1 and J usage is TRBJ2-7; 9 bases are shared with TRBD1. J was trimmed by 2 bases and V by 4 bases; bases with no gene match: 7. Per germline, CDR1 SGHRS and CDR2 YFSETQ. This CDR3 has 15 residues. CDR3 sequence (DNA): TGCGCCAGCAGCGGTGGACAGGGGAGTACCTACGAGCAGTACTTC. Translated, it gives CASSGGQGSTYEQYF. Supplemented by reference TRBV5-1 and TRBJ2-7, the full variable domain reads KAGVTQTPRYLIKTRGQQVTLSCSPISGHRSVSWYQQTPGQGLQFLFEYFSETQRNKGNFPGRFSGRQFSNSRSEMNVSTLELGDSALYLCASSGGQGSTYEQYFGPGTRLTVT.

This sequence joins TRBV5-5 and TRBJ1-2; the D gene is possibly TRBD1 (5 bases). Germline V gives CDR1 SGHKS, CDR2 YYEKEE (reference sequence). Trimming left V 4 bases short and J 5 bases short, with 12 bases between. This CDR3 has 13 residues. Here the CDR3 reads CASSRDGDYGYTF. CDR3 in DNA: TGTGCCAGCAGCCGGGACGGAGATTATGGCTACACCTTC.

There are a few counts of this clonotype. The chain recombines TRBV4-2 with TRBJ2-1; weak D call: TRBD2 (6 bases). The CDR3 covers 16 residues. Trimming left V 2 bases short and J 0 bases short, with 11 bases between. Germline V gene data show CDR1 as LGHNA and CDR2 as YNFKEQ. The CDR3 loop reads CASSQLGGSSYNEQFF. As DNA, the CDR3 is TGTGCCAGCAGCCAACTCGGGGGAAGCTCCTACAATGAGCAGTTCTTC.

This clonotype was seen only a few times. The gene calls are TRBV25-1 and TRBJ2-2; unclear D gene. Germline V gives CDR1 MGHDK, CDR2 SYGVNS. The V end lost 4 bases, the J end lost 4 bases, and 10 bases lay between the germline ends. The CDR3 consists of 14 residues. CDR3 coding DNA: TGTGCCAGCAGTGTAAGCGCTGCCACCGGGGAGCTGTTTTTT. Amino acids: CASSVSAATGELFF.

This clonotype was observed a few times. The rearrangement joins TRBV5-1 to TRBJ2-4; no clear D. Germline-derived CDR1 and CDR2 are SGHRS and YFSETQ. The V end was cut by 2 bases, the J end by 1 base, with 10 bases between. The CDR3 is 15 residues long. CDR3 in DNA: TGCGCCAGCAGCTTTAGTTATGAGGCCAAAAACATTCAGTACTTC. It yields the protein CASSFSYEAKNIQYF.

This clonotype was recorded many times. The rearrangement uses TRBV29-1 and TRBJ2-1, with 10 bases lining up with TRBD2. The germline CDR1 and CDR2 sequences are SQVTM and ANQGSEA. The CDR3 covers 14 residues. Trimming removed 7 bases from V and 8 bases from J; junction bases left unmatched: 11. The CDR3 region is CSGILAGVVDEQFF. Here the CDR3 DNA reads TGCAGCGGGATTCTAGCGGGAGTCGTGGATGAGCAGTTCTTC.

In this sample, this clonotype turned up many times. CDR3 residues: CASRIAATYEQYF. Written as DNA, the CDR3 is TGTGCCAGCAGAATAGCGGCTACCTACGAGCAGTACTTC. This sequence joins TRBV2 and TRBJ2-7; TRBD2 might be the D (6 bases). Per the germline V gene, CDR1 is SNHLY and CDR2 is FYNNEI. CDR3 length equals 13 residues. V lost 6 bases and J lost 2, with 11 bases in between.

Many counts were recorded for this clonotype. The CDR3 protein is CATSDLTGDTGELFF. The CDR3 DNA reads TGTGCCACCAGTGATTTAACAGGCGACACCGGGGAGCTGTTTTTT. This chain joins TRBV24-1 and TRBJ2-2; the D gene is possibly TRBD1 (5 bases). Germline V gene lookup returns CDR1 KGHDR and CDR2 SFDVKD. Trimming removed 1 base at V and 3 bases at J, with 8 bases between. This CDR3 has 15 residues.

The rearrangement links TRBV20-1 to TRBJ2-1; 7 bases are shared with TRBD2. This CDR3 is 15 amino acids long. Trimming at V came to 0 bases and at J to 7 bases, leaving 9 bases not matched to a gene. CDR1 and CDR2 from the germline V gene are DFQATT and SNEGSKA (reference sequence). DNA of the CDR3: TGCAGTGCTAGAGATCTGTTAGCGGGTGGGAATGAGCAGTTCTTC. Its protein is CSARDLLAGGNEQFF.

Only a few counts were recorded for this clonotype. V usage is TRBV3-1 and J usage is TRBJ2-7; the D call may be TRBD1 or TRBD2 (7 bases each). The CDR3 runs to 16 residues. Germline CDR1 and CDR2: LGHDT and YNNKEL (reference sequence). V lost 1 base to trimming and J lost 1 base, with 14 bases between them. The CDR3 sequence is CASSQGSGGGSYEQYF. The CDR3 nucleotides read TGTGCCAGCAGCCAAGGTTCAGGGGGAGGGTCCTACGAGCAGTACTTC.

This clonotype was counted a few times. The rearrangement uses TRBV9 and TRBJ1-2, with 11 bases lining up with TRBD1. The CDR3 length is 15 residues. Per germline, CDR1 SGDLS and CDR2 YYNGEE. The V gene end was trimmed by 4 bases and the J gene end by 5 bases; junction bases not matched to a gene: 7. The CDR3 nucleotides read TGTGCCAGCAGCTCGACCGGGACAGGGGGATATGGCTACACCTTC. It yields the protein CASSSTGTGGYGYTF.

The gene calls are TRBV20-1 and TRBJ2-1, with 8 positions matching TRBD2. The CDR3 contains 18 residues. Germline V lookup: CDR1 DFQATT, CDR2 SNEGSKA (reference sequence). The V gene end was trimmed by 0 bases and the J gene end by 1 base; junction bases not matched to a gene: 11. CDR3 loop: CSARDIRSGSLSYNEQFF. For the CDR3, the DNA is TGCAGTGCTAGAGATATACGGAGCGGGAGTCTGTCCTACAATGAGCAGTTCTTC.

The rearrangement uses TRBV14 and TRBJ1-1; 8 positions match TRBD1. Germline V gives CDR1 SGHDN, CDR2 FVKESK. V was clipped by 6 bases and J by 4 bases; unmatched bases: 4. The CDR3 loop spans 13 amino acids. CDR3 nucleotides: TGTGCCAGCAGGGACAGGGTGTCCACTGAAGCTTTCTTT. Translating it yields CASRDRVSTEAFF.